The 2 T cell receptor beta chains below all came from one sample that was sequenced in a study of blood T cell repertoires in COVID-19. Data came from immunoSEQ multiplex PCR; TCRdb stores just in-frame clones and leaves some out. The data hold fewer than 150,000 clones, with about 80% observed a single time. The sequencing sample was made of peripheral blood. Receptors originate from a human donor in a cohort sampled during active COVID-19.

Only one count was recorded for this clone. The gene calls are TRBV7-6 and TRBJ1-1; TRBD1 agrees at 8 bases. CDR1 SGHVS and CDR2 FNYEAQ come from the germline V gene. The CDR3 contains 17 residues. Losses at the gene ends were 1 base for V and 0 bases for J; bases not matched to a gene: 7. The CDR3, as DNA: TGTGCCAGCAGCTTAGACAGGACAGGGAACATGAACACTGAAGCTTTCTTT. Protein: CASSLDRTGNMNTEAFF.

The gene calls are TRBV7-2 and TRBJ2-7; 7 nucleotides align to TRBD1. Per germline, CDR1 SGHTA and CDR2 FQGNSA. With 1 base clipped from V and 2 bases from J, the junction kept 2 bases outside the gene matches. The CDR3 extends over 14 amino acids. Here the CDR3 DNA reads TGTGCCAGCAGCTTAGGGGACAGCCCCTACGAGCAGTACTTC. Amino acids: CASSLGDSPYEQYF.